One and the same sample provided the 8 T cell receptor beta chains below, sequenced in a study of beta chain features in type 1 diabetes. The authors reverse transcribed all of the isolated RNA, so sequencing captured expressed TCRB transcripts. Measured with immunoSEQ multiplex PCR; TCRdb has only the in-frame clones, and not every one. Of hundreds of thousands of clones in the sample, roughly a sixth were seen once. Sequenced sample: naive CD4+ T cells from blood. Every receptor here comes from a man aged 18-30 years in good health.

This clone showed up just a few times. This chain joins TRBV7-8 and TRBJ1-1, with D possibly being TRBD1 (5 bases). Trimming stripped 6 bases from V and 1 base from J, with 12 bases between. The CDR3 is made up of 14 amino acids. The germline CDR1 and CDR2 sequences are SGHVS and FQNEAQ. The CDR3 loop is CASRPITGNTEAFF. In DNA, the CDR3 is TGTGCCAGCAGACCCATAACAGGGAACACTGAAGCTTTCTTT.

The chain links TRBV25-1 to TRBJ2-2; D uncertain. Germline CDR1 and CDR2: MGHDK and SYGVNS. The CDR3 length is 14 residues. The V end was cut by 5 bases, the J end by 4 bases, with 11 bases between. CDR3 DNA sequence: TGTGCCAGCAGTACAACACGGGCCACCGGGGAGCTGTTTTTT. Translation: CASSTTRATGELFF.

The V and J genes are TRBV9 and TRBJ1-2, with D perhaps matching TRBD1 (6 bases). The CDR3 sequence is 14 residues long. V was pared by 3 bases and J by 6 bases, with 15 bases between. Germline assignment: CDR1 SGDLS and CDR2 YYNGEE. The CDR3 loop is CASSGRDRPHGYTF. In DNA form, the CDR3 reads TGTGCCAGCAGCGGTCGTGACAGGCCGCATGGCTACACCTTC.

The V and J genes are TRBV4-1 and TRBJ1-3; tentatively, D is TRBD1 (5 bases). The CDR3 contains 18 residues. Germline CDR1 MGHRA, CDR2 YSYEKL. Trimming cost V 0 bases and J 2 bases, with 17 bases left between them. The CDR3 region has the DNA TGCGCCAGCAGCCAAGATCGATCCCCTGTGGGGCCTGGAAACACCATATATTTT. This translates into CASSQDRSPVGPGNTIYF.

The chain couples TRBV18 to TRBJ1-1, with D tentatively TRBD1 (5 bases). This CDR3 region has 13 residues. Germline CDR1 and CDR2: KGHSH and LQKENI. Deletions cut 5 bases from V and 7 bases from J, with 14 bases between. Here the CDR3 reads CASSNLGEVEAFF. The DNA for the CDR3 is TGTGCCAGCTCAAATCTGGGGGAGGTTGAAGCTTTCTTT.

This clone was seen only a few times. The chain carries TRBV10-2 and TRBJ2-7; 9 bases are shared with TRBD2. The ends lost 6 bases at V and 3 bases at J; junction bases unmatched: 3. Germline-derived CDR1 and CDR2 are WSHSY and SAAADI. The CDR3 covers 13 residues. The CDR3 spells CASRNSGSYEQYF. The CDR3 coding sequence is TGCGCCAGCAGAAATAGCGGGAGCTACGAGCAGTACTTC.

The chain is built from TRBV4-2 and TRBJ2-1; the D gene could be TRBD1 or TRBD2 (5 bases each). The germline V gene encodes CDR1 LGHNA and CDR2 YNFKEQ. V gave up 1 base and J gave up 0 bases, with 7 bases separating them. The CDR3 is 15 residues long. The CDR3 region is CASSQGGDSYNEQFF. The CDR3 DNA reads TGTGCCAGCAGCCAAGGAGGGGACTCCTACAATGAGCAGTTCTTC.

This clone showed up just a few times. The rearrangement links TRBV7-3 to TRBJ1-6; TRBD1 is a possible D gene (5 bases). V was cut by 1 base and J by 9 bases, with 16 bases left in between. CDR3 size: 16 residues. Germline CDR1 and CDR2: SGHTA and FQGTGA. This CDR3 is CASSLRSQGGRSPLHF. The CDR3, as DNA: TGTGCCAGCAGCTTAAGGTCCCAGGGCGGCCGTTCACCCCTCCACTTT.